This entry is about one TCR beta chain. These data come from a study of cytomegalovirus exposure and HLA in healthy donors. With V trimmed by 3 bases and J by 0 bases, 6 bases remained unmatched. The CDR3 totals 17 residues. CDR1 is LGHNA and CDR2 is YNFKEQ in the germline V gene. The PCR used 60 Vbeta and 13 Jbeta primers. Sequencing was performed with immunoSEQ multiplex PCR; in TCRdb, only in-frame clones are kept and a portion is missing. The repertoire holds about 300,000 clones, just over 85% seen once, with about 4% in the top ten. The source material was PBMCs. This rearrangement joins TRBV4-2 to TRBJ2-1; TRBD2 matches 9 bases. This sequence originates from a middle-aged man in good health and CMV-seropositive. As DNA, the CDR3 is TGTGCCAGCAGCCAGTTAGCGGGGGTTTCCTCCTACAATGAGCAGTTCTTC. It encodes CASSQLAGVSSYNEQFF.